This note documents a single T cell receptor (beta chain) sequence. V lost 6 bases and J 9 bases, leaving 19 bases between the germline ends. The CDR3 totals 14 residues. Germline assignment: CDR1 MNHEY and CDR2 SMNVEV (reference sequence). The data stem from a study of long-term antiretroviral therapy in people with HIV. The assay used was immunoSEQ (version v3.0), run at survey level. TCRdb keeps only in-frame clones here, not all; method: immunoSEQ multiplex PCR. This table holds roughly 25,000 clones, roughly 80% found once. Ahead of DNA extraction, samples held about 0.95-10 million cryopreserved PBMC each.

The clonotype was recovered from a man aged 30 to 45 with HIV. V gene TRBV27 combines with J gene TRBJ2-3; TRBD1 or TRBD2 may be the D gene (6 bases each). Sequences were derived from unsorted PBMCs, sampled 0.7 years before starting antiretroviral therapy. This CDR3 is CASSTGADWGTQYF. As DNA, the CDR3 is TGTGCCAGCAGCACGGGGGCCGACTGGGGGACGCAGTATTTT.